A selection of T cell receptor beta chains follows, all from one sample in a study of T-cell reconstitution after alpha-beta-depleted transplantation in children. TCRdb re-called the PCR reads through MiXCR, storing one row per CDR3 protein. The repertoire includes about 980,000 distinct CDR3 sequences, roughly 29% of them detected once, and 28% sits in the top ten. Sequences were derived from PBMCs, mostly from graft donor cells, sampled 360 days after TCRalphabeta/CD19-depleted stem cell transplant. These receptors were taken from a boy under two years old who had a stem cell transplant for SCID, so the T cells may come from the graft donor. CDR3s include the opening cysteine and the closing phenylalanine or tryptophan. A D gene is named only where the DNA matches it firmly. Clone sizes are given selectively: once, few, many, or a class where the clone is expanded.

V	D	J	size	DNA	CDR3
TRBV28	NA	TRBJ1-4	NA	TGTGCCACCAGCATCATGTGGGGGGGAAATGAAAAACTGTTTTTT	CATSIMWGGNEKLFF
TRBV20-1	TRBD1	TRBJ2-1	NA	TGCAGTGCGACACGTCCAGGGGCCACCAGGGGGAATGAGCAGTTCTTC	CSATRPGATRGNEQFF
TRBV25-1	NA	TRBJ2-5	few	TGTGCCAGCAGGGACAGCCAAGAGACCCAGTACTTC	CASRDSQETQYF
TRBV5-1	NA	TRBJ1-2	NA	TGCGCCAGCAGCCCGATGGCATTAGCTAACTATGGCTACACCTTC	CASSPMALANYGYTF
TRBV7-9	NA	TRBJ2-1	few	TGTGCCAGCAGCTTTAAGGGGATAGGTGAGCAGTTCTTC	CASSFKGIGEQFF
TRBV4-1	NA	TRBJ1-1	NA	TGCGCCAGCAGCCAAGCTCTTTTTCTAATGGCTGAAGCTTTCTTT	CASSQALFLMAEAFF
TRBV19	NA	TRBJ1-1	NA	TGTGCCAGTAGTAGGGCCTACTTGGCCACTGAAGCTTTCTTT	CASSRAYLATEAFF
TRBV24-1	NA	TRBJ2-1	NA	TGTGCCACCAGTGATTTGATGCCAGGTGAGCAGTTCTTC	CATSDLMPGEQFF
TRBV6-5	NA	TRBJ1-4	many	TGTGCCAGCAGTTACAGCCAGAGTCCCAATGAAAAACTGTTTTTT	CASSYSQSPNEKLFF
TRBV7-9	TRBD1	TRBJ2-7	NA	TGTGCCAGCAGCCTCACATCCGCGGACAGGGAGCGATACGAGCAGTACTTC	CASSLTSADRERYEQYF
TRBV5-8	NA	TRBJ2-5	NA	TGTGCCAGCAGCTTGAACCGGGACAACTGGAGGGAGACCCAGTACTTC	CASSLNRDNWRETQYF
TRBV10-3	TRBD2	TRBJ2-1	NA	TGTGCCATCAGTTCCGGACTAGCGGGGGCCTCCTACAATGAGCAGTTCTTC	CAISSGLAGASYNEQFF
TRBV20-1	NA	TRBJ2-7	once	TGCAGTGCTAGAGGGCGGGACACCGGCTACGAGCAGTACTTC	CSARGRDTGYEQYF
TRBV5-5	NA	TRBJ2-6	once	TGTGCCAGCAGCTTCCGGGACCGGACTTCTGGGGCCAACGTCCTGACTTTC	CASSFRDRTSGANVLTF
TRBV24-1	NA	TRBJ2-1	few	TGTGCCACCCGGGGGGCCTCCAATGAGCAGTTCTTC	CATRGASNEQFF
TRBV2	NA	TRBJ2-7	NA	TGTGCCAGCAGTCCTCTTCCGGGCCGACCCTACGAGCAGTACTTC	CASSPLPGRPYEQYF
TRBV12-3/TRBV12-4	NA	TRBJ1-1	few	TGTGCCAGCAGTCCCTCGTTGGGCGCAGGGAAAGCTTTCTTT	CASSPSLGAGKAFF
TRBV12-3/TRBV12-4	NA	TRBJ2-5	NA	TGTGCCAGCAGTTTACGGCTGGGTAGGAGAAAAGAGACCCAGTACTTC	CASSLRLGRRKETQYF
TRBV9	NA	TRBJ2-5	NA	TGTGCCAGCAGCGTAGATGGCGGGGAGGAGACCCAGTACTTC	CASSVDGGEETQYF
TRBV5-1	NA	TRBJ2-3	NA	TGCGCCAGCAGCCCCTGGACTACGAGGGATACGCAGTATTTT	CASSPWTTRDTQYF
TRBV7-4	NA	TRBJ2-3	NA	TGTGCCAGCAGCTATCCGACACGATCTGCGGGTATTAGCACAGATACGCAGTATTTT	CASSYPTRSAGISTDTQYF
TRBV20-1	NA	TRBJ2-3	few	TGCAGTGCAAATTCAGGACACTCCAGCACAGATACGCAGTATTTT	CSANSGHSSTDTQYF
TRBV4-3	TRBD1	TRBJ2-7	few	TGTGCCAGCAGCCAAGGGACAGGGACCTACGAGCAGTACTTC	CASSQGTGTYEQYF
TRBV7-3	TRBD2	TRBJ2-5	few	TGTGCCAGCAGCTTAATCGGACTAGCGGGGAAAGAGACCCAGTACTTC	CASSLIGLAGKETQYF
TRBV28	TRBD1	TRBJ2-7	few	TGTGCCAGCAGTCAAAACAGGGGGCGGTACGAGCAGTACTTC	CASSQNRGRYEQYF
TRBV5-1	NA	TRBJ1-6	NA	TGCGCCAGCAGCTTGGGCAGGGAGTCACCCCTCCACTTT	CASSLGRESPLHF
TRBV12-3/TRBV12-4	NA	TRBJ1-1	once	TGTGCCAGCAGCTCTCAGTCTTTACCCCAAGGGGCTTTCTTT	CASSSQSLPQGAFF
TRBV27	TRBD1	TRBJ2-1	NA	TGTGCCAGCAGTTTATATGGGGACAGAAGCTCCTACAATGAGCAGTTCTTC	CASSLYGDRSSYNEQFF
TRBV4-3	TRBD1	TRBJ2-7	NA	TGCGCCAGCAGCCAAGACCTGACAGGGTTCGGTGGCGAGCAGTACTTC	CASSQDLTGFGGEQYF
TRBV3-1	NA	TRBJ2-5	many	TGTGCCAGCAGCCGAACAGAGGAGACCCAGTACTTC	CASSRTEETQYF
TRBV3-1	TRBD1	TRBJ2-7	many	TGTGCCAGCAGCCGTGGGACAGGGCCTTTTGGGGAGCAGTACTTC	CASSRGTGPFGEQYF
TRBV29-1	NA	TRBJ2-5	once	TGCAGCGTCGCCGACTGGCCCCAAGAGACCCAGTACTTC	CSVADWPQETQYF
TRBV5-1	NA	TRBJ2-7	NA	TGCGCCAGCAGCCGGGGAATGGGCCAGGGGTCCTACGAGCAGTACTTC	CASSRGMGQGSYEQYF
TRBV18	NA	TRBJ2-3	few	TGTGCCAGCTCACAAACAACAGGGACAGATACGCAGTATTTT	CASSQTTGTDTQYF
TRBV2	NA	TRBJ1-4	few	TGTGCCAGCAGTTCGCAACAGGCAACTAATGAAAAACTGTTTTTT	CASSSQQATNEKLFF
TRBV6-1	NA	TRBJ1-6	few	TGTGCCAGCAGCCTCCTGGGAGAGGGAGTCAATAATTCACCCCTCCACTTT	CASSLLGEGVNNSPLHF
TRBV2	NA	TRBJ2-7	NA	TGTGCCAGCAGTGAAGACGGGCAGTACTCCTACGAGCAGTACTTC	CASSEDGQYSYEQYF
TRBV5-4	NA	TRBJ1-1	NA	TGTGCCATCAGCTCCAAGCCGGGGGGTGAAGCTTTCTTT	CAISSKPGGEAFF
TRBV11-2	NA	TRBJ2-1	once	TGTGCCAGCAGCCCCCGGACCCGTGGGGTCAATGAGCAGTTCTTC	CASSPRTRGVNEQFF
TRBV20-1	TRBD1	TRBJ2-1	NA	TGCAGTGCACCCGACAGGGGTAGGAATGAGCAGTTCTTC	CSAPDRGRNEQFF
TRBV4-1	TRBD2	TRBJ2-1	few	TGCGCCAGCAGCCAAGTAGGCGGGAGACCCAATGAGCAGTTCTTC	CASSQVGGRPNEQFF
TRBV20-1	NA	TRBJ2-2	NA	TGCAGTGCTAGAGGGGGTAGGATCACCGGGGAGCTGTTTTTT	CSARGGRITGELFF
TRBV7-9	NA	TRBJ2-7	few	TGTGCCAGCAGCTTTAGTTCGGGGTACGAGCAGTACTTC	CASSFSSGYEQYF
TRBV4-3	TRBD1	TRBJ2-7	few	TGCGCCAGCAGCCCCCACCCGGGACAGTTCTACGAGCAGTACTTC	CASSPHPGQFYEQYF
TRBV29-1	NA	TRBJ1-1	many	TGCAGCGGACGGTTGAACACTGAAGCTTTCTTT	CSGRLNTEAFF
TRBV29-1	NA	TRBJ2-5	few	TGCAGCGTTGTATCGGGGGTACAAGAGACCCAGTACTTC	CSVVSGVQETQYF
TRBV25-1	NA	TRBJ2-5	few	TGTGCCAGCAGTGAATGGGGCTCCTGGGGAGAGACCCAGTACTTC	CASSEWGSWGETQYF
TRBV6-1	NA	TRBJ2-2	NA	TGTGCCAGCGGGTGGCATATCAACACCGGGGAGCTGTTTTTT	CASGWHINTGELFF
TRBV20-1	NA	TRBJ2-5	few	TGCAGTGCTAGGATCACTAGGGCTCAAGAGACCCAGTACTTC	CSARITRAQETQYF
TRBV20-1	TRBD1	TRBJ2-7	few	TGCAGTGCCGAACAGGGGAGCTCCTACGAGCAGTACTTC	CSAEQGSSYEQYF
TRBV5-6	NA	TRBJ1-1	NA	TGTGCCAGCAGCTTGGAGGGAACTGGGAACACTGAAGCTTTCTTT	CASSLEGTGNTEAFF
TRBV15	TRBD2	TRBJ2-1	NA	TGTGCCACCAGCAGAGATCAGGCGGGGGGGCCCTCCTACAATGAGCAGTTCTTC	CATSRDQAGGPSYNEQFF
TRBV20-1	TRBD2	TRBJ2-5	few	TGCAGTGCTAGTACTCTGAAGCGGGGGGCCCAAGAGACCCAGTACTTC	CSASTLKRGAQETQYF
TRBV4-2	NA	TRBJ1-1	NA	TGTGCCAGCAGCCCTGAAACCCAGATGGGCACTGAAGCTTTCTTT	CASSPETQMGTEAFF
TRBV5-1	TRBD1	TRBJ2-2	many	TGCGCCAGCAGCTTGGCACAGGGGGCCGGGGAGCTGTTTTTT	CASSLAQGAGELFF
TRBV20-1	TRBD1	TRBJ1-1	NA	TGCAGTGCTGAAACCGGGACAGATATGAACACTGAAGCTTTCTTT	CSAETGTDMNTEAFF
TRBV11-2	NA	TRBJ2-4	NA	TGTGCCAGCAGAGACCTGGGGACGGCGAGGAACATTCAGTACTTC	CASRDLGTARNIQYF
TRBV12-3/TRBV12-4	TRBD1	TRBJ1-1	NA	TGTGCCAGCAGTTTAAGGTCGGGACAGGGGCCCCACACTGAAGCTTTCTTT	CASSLRSGQGPHTEAFF
TRBV20-1	NA	TRBJ2-5	NA	TGCAGTGCTAGAGATCAGTTGGAGACCCAGTACTTC	CSARDQLETQYF